Listed below are T cell receptor beta chains from one sample, sequenced in a study of T cell changes during pregnancy in multiple sclerosis. TCRdb keeps only in-frame clones here, not all; method: immunoSEQ multiplex PCR. Here the sample spans 30,000 to 40,000 clones, about nine tenths being singletons. This material consisted of CD8+ T cells from peripheral blood mononuclear cells, taken before pregnancy. These receptors were taken from a female donor with multiple sclerosis, enrolled in a pregnancy study. Each CDR3 is given with its conserved first and last residue. A D gene is named only where the DNA matches it firmly. The size of a clone is reported for some rows only, either as once, few or many, or as a class for expanded clones.

>-|-|TRBJ2-1|TRBV28
CASSLVLPSGEQFF
TGTGCCAGCAGTTTGGTTCTCCCGTCAGGTGAGCAGTTCTTC
>-|-|TRBJ1-2|TRBV29-1
CSVGSNRGYTF
TGCAGCGTTGGGTCTAACAGGGGCTACACCTTC
>-|TRBD1|TRBJ1-6|TRBV7-9
CASSGPPRTGLSSPLHF
TGTGCCAGCAGCGGACCACCGAGGACAGGGCTGAGTTCACCCCTCCACTTT
>-|-|TRBJ2-3|TRBV7-8
CASSLVPGSTDTQYF
TGTGCCAGCAGCTTAGTGCCCGGGAGCACAGATACGCAGTATTTT
>once|-|TRBJ2-3|TRBV27
CASSRQATFTDTQYF
TGTGCCAGCAGTCGACAGGCGACATTCACAGATACGCAGTATTTT
>-|-|TRBJ2-1|TRBV5-1
CASSLVVAAVTNEQFF
TGCGCCAGCAGCTTGGTGGTAGCGGCCGTGACCAATGAGCAGTTCTTC
>-|TRBD1|TRBJ1-6|TRBV28
CAIQRTGSVSPLHF
TGTGCCATTCAACGGACAGGGTCTGTTTCACCCCTCCACTTT
>-|-|TRBJ1-2|TRBV30
CAWSARVTGYTF
TGTGCCTGGAGTGCCAGGGTAACAGGCTACACCTTC
>-|-|TRBJ2-4|TRBV11-2
CASSLVKGQGRNIQYF
TGTGCCAGCAGCTTAGTGAAGGGGCAGGGTAGAAACATTCAGTACTTC
>-|-|TRBJ1-6|TRBV6-5
CASTLGQNVSPLHF
TGTGCCAGCACCCTTGGACAGAACGTTTCACCCCTCCACTTT
>few|TRBD2|TRBJ2-7|TRBV6-1
CASSEAAGGNYEQYF
TGTGCCAGCAGTGAAGCGGCGGGAGGGAACTACGAGCAGTACTTC
>-|TRBD1|TRBJ2-6|TRBV5-6
CASSGLRGLVNVLTF
TGTGCCAGCAGCGGACTCAGGGGGCTGGTCAACGTCCTGACTTTC
>-|TRBD2|TRBJ2-5|TRBV11-2
CASSLEGLAGPQETQYF
TGTGCCAGCAGCTTAGAGGGACTAGCGGGTCCACAAGAGACCCAGTACTTC
>-|TRBD1|TRBJ1-2|TRBV27
CASSLGQGDYGYTF
TGTGCCAGCAGTTTAGGACAGGGGGACTATGGCTACACCTTC
>-|TRBD1|TRBJ1-3|TRBV11-2
CASRGQGALGNTIYF
TGTGCCAGCAGGGGACAGGGGGCCCTCGGAAACACCATATATTTT
>few|-|TRBJ1-4|TRBV15
CATSRAENEKLFF
TGTGCCACCAGCAGAGCCGAGAATGAAAAACTGTTTTTT
>-|-|TRBJ2-7|TRBV28
CASSTWTDSYEQYF
TGTGCCAGCAGTACCTGGACAGATTCCTACGAGCAGTACTTC
>few|TRBD1|TRBJ1-4|TRBV30
CAWREGAEEKLFF
TGTGCCTGGAGGGAGGGGGCAGAAGAAAAACTGTTTTTT
>-|TRBD1|TRBJ2-7|TRBV9
CASSDGTVTIAEQYF
TGTGCCAGCAGCGATGGGACAGTAACTATCGCCGAGCAGTACTTC
>-|-|TRBJ2-5|TRBV5-6
CASSFLNGPETQYF
TGTGCCAGCAGCTTTTTGAATGGGCCTGAGACCCAGTACTTC
>-|TRBD1|TRBJ2-7|TRBV19
CASGNRDRAYEQYF
TGTGCCAGTGGAAACCGGGACAGGGCCTACGAGCAGTACTTC
>-|-|TRBJ1-4|TRBV27
CASSLGGSGEKLFF
TGTGCCAGCAGTTTAGGTGGTTCCGGTGAAAAACTGTTTTTT
>-|TRBD1|TRBJ2-3|TRBV29-1
CSVEPSPGQGNFGTDTQYF
TGCAGCGTTGAACCCTCTCCGGGACAGGGAAACTTCGGCACAGATACGCAGTATTTT
>-|TRBD2|TRBJ2-1|TRBV11-2
CASSLRTSGGRNEQFF
TGTGCCAGCAGCTTGCGGACTAGCGGAGGGAGGAATGAGCAGTTCTTC
>-|TRBD2|TRBJ2-1|TRBV7-9
CASSGSGLANEQFF
TGTGCCAGCAGCGGATCGGGACTAGCGAATGAGCAGTTCTTC
>-|TRBD1|TRBJ1-1|TRBV27
CASSLRGPGGVNTEAFF
TGTGCCAGCAGTTTAAGAGGCCCAGGGGGCGTGAACACTGAAGCTTTCTTT